A selection of T cell receptor beta chains follows, all from one sample in a study of blood T cell repertoires in COVID-19. Clones were read by immunoSEQ multiplex PCR, and TCRdb kept only the in-frame ones, dropping some. The sample lists 150,000 to 200,000 clones; 80% to 85% were seen once. Sequenced material: peripheral blood. These receptors originate from a human donor with acute or convalescent COVID-19. The donor label of this sample is uncertain. Each CDR3 is given with its conserved first and last residue. Fields, in order: clone size, D gene, J gene, V gene, CDR3 DNA, CDR3 protein. The D gene is left open where the match is weak. Expanded clones get a size class; other rows say once, few or many, or leave the size out.

clone_size: NA
d_call: NA
j_call: TRBJ1-4
v_call: TRBV5-1
cdr3_nt: TGCGCCAGCAGCCTAGGGGGTAACGTTGAAAAACTGTTTTTT
cdr3_aa: CASSLGGNVEKLFF

clone_size: NA
d_call: TRBD2
j_call: TRBJ2-1
v_call: TRBV2
cdr3_nt: TGTGCCAGCAGTGTGGGACTAGCTAACAATGAGCAGTTCTTC
cdr3_aa: CASSVGLANNEQFF

clone_size: NA
d_call: TRBD2
j_call: TRBJ2-3
v_call: TRBV5-1
cdr3_nt: TGCGCCAGCAGCCGAGGTTCTAGCGGGAGGACAGATACGCAGTATTTT
cdr3_aa: CASSRGSSGRTDTQYF

clone_size: NA
d_call: NA
j_call: TRBJ1-1
v_call: TRBV2
cdr3_nt: TGTGCCAGCAGGTGGACAGAGAACACTGAAGCTTTCTTT
cdr3_aa: CASRWTENTEAFF

clone_size: NA
d_call: NA
j_call: TRBJ2-5
v_call: TRBV28
cdr3_nt: TGTGCCAGCAGTCTCGGGGGTCGGGAGACCCAGTACTTC
cdr3_aa: CASSLGGRETQYF

clone_size: NA
d_call: TRBD1
j_call: TRBJ2-1
v_call: TRBV12-3/TRBV12-4
cdr3_nt: TGTGCCAGCGGCAGGGGGAACGAGCAGTTCTTC
cdr3_aa: CASGRGNEQFF

clone_size: NA
d_call: TRBD1
j_call: TRBJ2-7
v_call: TRBV6-5
cdr3_nt: TGTGCCAGCAGTTCCGGACAGGGGGCGGACGAGCAGTACTTC
cdr3_aa: CASSSGQGADEQYF

clone_size: NA
d_call: NA
j_call: TRBJ2-7
v_call: TRBV18
cdr3_nt: TGTGCCAGCTCACCAGCGGGGCTTGGCGAGCAGTACTTC
cdr3_aa: CASSPAGLGEQYF

clone_size: NA
d_call: NA
j_call: TRBJ1-4
v_call: TRBV2
cdr3_nt: TGTGCCAGCAGTGAACAGTGGGGCGATGAAAAACTGTTTTTT
cdr3_aa: CASSEQWGDEKLFF

clone_size: NA
d_call: NA
j_call: TRBJ2-5
v_call: TRBV7-9
cdr3_nt: TGTGCCAGCAGCTTACTAACTGAGACCCAGTACTTC
cdr3_aa: CASSLLTETQYF

clone_size: NA
d_call: NA
j_call: TRBJ1-3
v_call: TRBV3-1/TRBV3-2
cdr3_nt: TGTGCCAGCAGGGCATCTGGAAACACCATATATTTT
cdr3_aa: CASRASGNTIYF

clone_size: NA
d_call: TRBD1
j_call: TRBJ1-6
v_call: TRBV30
cdr3_nt: TGTGCCTGGAGTTTGGCCAGGGGGAATTCACCCCTCCACTTT
cdr3_aa: CAWSLARGNSPLHF

clone_size: NA
d_call: TRBD2
j_call: TRBJ2-3
v_call: TRBV11-2
cdr3_nt: TGTGCCAGCAGCCCTAGGAGGACTAGCGGGGACACAGATACGCAGTATTTT
cdr3_aa: CASSPRRTSGDTDTQYF

clone_size: NA
d_call: TRBD2
j_call: TRBJ2-5
v_call: TRBV19
cdr3_nt: TGTGCCAGTAGTATCGGGGGGGTGGGAGAGACCCAGTACTTC
cdr3_aa: CASSIGGVGETQYF

clone_size: NA
d_call: TRBD1
j_call: TRBJ1-2
v_call: TRBV13
cdr3_nt: TGTGCCAGCAGCTCCGGACAGGGTTTTAGCAGTAACTATGGCTACACCTTC
cdr3_aa: CASSSGQGFSSNYGYTF

clone_size: NA
d_call: NA
j_call: TRBJ1-6
v_call: TRBV30
cdr3_nt: TGTGCCTGGACAGACTCCTATAATTCACCCCTCCACTTT
cdr3_aa: CAWTDSYNSPLHF

clone_size: NA
d_call: NA
j_call: TRBJ2-5
v_call: TRBV7-2
cdr3_nt: TGTGCCAGCAGCCCCCCGGCAGGGGTGGAGACCCAGTACTTC
cdr3_aa: CASSPPAGVETQYF

clone_size: NA
d_call: TRBD1
j_call: TRBJ2-1
v_call: TRBV11-3
cdr3_nt: TGTGCCAGCAGCTTGACTACAGGGGGGTACAATGAGCAGTTCTTC
cdr3_aa: CASSLTTGGYNEQFF

clone_size: NA
d_call: NA
j_call: TRBJ1-2
v_call: TRBV28
cdr3_nt: TGTGCCAGCAGTTCCCTACAGAGCTATGGCTACACCTTC
cdr3_aa: CASSSLQSYGYTF

clone_size: NA
d_call: NA
j_call: TRBJ2-4
v_call: TRBV12-3/TRBV12-4
cdr3_nt: TGTGCCAGCAGCCTAGCCAAAAACATTCAGTACTTC
cdr3_aa: CASSLAKNIQYF

clone_size: NA
d_call: TRBD1
j_call: TRBJ1-5
v_call: TRBV29-1
cdr3_nt: TGCAGCGCCGCGACAGGGGGCGGTCAGCCCCAGCATTTT
cdr3_aa: CSAATGGGQPQHF

clone_size: NA
d_call: NA
j_call: TRBJ2-2
v_call: TRBV28
cdr3_nt: TGTGCCACCACATCCAGGGTCACCGGGGAGCTGTTTTTT
cdr3_aa: CATTSRVTGELFF

clone_size: NA
d_call: NA
j_call: TRBJ2-1
v_call: TRBV28
cdr3_nt: TGTGCCAGCAGCTCCCCCCGGCAGGGCCCCTACAATGAGCAGTTCTTC
cdr3_aa: CASSSPRQGPYNEQFF

clone_size: NA
d_call: TRBD2
j_call: TRBJ2-5
v_call: TRBV5-1
cdr3_nt: TGCGCCAGCAGCGCCCCGGGACTAGAAGAGACCCAGTACTTC
cdr3_aa: CASSAPGLEETQYF

clone_size: NA
d_call: NA
j_call: TRBJ2-2
v_call: TRBV5-1
cdr3_nt: TGCGCCAGCAGCTTGCTAGCGAGAAACTCTGGAGACACCGGGGAGCTGTTTTTT
cdr3_aa: CASSLLARNSGDTGELFF

clone_size: NA
d_call: NA
j_call: TRBJ2-1
v_call: TRBV18
cdr3_nt: TGTGCCAGCTCACCCGGGGGTTCCTACAATGAGCAGTTCTTC
cdr3_aa: CASSPGGSYNEQFF

clone_size: NA
d_call: NA
j_call: TRBJ1-1
v_call: TRBV5-8
cdr3_nt: TGTGCCAGCAGCCGTACCGGGACATCGAACACTGAAGCTTTCTTT
cdr3_aa: CASSRTGTSNTEAFF

clone_size: NA
d_call: NA
j_call: TRBJ2-1
v_call: TRBV7-3
cdr3_nt: TGTGCCAGCAGCTCCAACGGCAGGGGGGATTACAATGAGCAGTTCTTC
cdr3_aa: CASSSNGRGDYNEQFF

clone_size: NA
d_call: NA
j_call: TRBJ2-3
v_call: TRBV7-9
cdr3_nt: TGTGCCAGCAGCTCCGGCGGGCGGGTCCCTACGCAGTATTTT
cdr3_aa: CASSSGGRVPTQYF

clone_size: NA
d_call: NA
j_call: TRBJ1-1
v_call: TRBV19
cdr3_nt: TGTGCCAGTAACACGATGCCTGTGAACACTGAAGCTTTCTTT
cdr3_aa: CASNTMPVNTEAFF

clone_size: few
d_call: NA
j_call: TRBJ1-2
v_call: TRBV18
cdr3_nt: TGTGCCAGCTCGGAGGGGCAGAGCGAGCTCTATGGCTACACCTTC
cdr3_aa: CASSEGQSELYGYTF

clone_size: NA
d_call: TRBD1
j_call: TRBJ2-5
v_call: TRBV2
cdr3_nt: TGTGCCAGCAGTGAAGATCTACAGGGGGGAGAGACCCAGTACTTC
cdr3_aa: CASSEDLQGGETQYF

clone_size: NA
d_call: NA
j_call: TRBJ1-5
v_call: TRBV6-5
cdr3_nt: TGTGCCAGCAGTTTGGGGCAGGGAGGTCAGCCCCAGCATTTT
cdr3_aa: CASSLGQGGQPQHF

clone_size: NA
d_call: TRBD1
j_call: TRBJ2-5
v_call: TRBV7-9
cdr3_nt: TGTGCCAGCAGCCTAGGGACAGGGGGAGAGACCCAGTACTTC
cdr3_aa: CASSLGTGGETQYF

clone_size: NA
d_call: TRBD2
j_call: TRBJ2-3
v_call: TRBV7-9
cdr3_nt: TGTGCCAGCAGCTGGGTAAGACTAGCGGGGCGCACAGATACGCAGTATTTT
cdr3_aa: CASSWVRLAGRTDTQYF

clone_size: once
d_call: NA
j_call: TRBJ1-4
v_call: TRBV3-1/TRBV3-2
cdr3_nt: TGTGCCAGCAGCCCCTCGGGGTTGGAAAAACTGTTTTTT
cdr3_aa: CASSPSGLEKLFF

clone_size: NA
d_call: TRBD1
j_call: TRBJ2-5
v_call: TRBV27
cdr3_nt: TGTGCCAGCAGTTTGAGACAGGGCCACCGCACCCAGTACTTC
cdr3_aa: CASSLRQGHRTQYF

clone_size: NA
d_call: NA
j_call: TRBJ1-6
v_call: TRBV11-2
cdr3_nt: TGTGCCAGCAGCTTAAGGGGACTGGATTCACCCCTCCACTTT
cdr3_aa: CASSLRGLDSPLHF

clone_size: NA
d_call: NA
j_call: TRBJ1-1
v_call: TRBV2
cdr3_nt: TGTGCCAGCAGTTACTTCGGTGGCACTGAAGCTTTCTTT
cdr3_aa: CASSYFGGTEAFF

clone_size: few
d_call: NA
j_call: TRBJ2-2
v_call: TRBV15
cdr3_nt: TGTGCCACCGCGGGGGGGACAGGGGTCTCGAACACCGGGGAGCTGTTTTTT
cdr3_aa: CATAGGTGVSNTGELFF

clone_size: NA
d_call: TRBD1
j_call: TRBJ1-5
v_call: TRBV3-1/TRBV3-2
cdr3_nt: TGTGCCAGCAGCCTCGGACAGGCTAGCAGCAATCAGCCCCAGCATTTT
cdr3_aa: CASSLGQASSNQPQHF

clone_size: NA
d_call: NA
j_call: TRBJ1-6
v_call: TRBV9
cdr3_nt: TGTGCCAGCAGCGTAGGGCTAAGCGATTCACCCCTCCACTTT
cdr3_aa: CASSVGLSDSPLHF

clone_size: NA
d_call: NA
j_call: TRBJ2-7
v_call: TRBV27
cdr3_nt: TGTGCCAGCAGTTTATCGTGGGAGGCCTACGAGCAGTACTTC
cdr3_aa: CASSLSWEAYEQYF

clone_size: NA
d_call: NA
j_call: TRBJ2-4
v_call: TRBV7-2
cdr3_nt: TGTGCCAGCAGACAGGCCGTAGCCAAAAACATTCAGTACTTC
cdr3_aa: CASRQAVAKNIQYF

clone_size: NA
d_call: TRBD2
j_call: TRBJ2-3
v_call: TRBV10-1
cdr3_nt: TGCGCCAGCAGTGAGCATTTAGCGGGGGGGGGCACAGATACGCAGTATTTT
cdr3_aa: CASSEHLAGGGTDTQYF

clone_size: NA
d_call: NA
j_call: TRBJ1-6
v_call: TRBV5-1
cdr3_nt: TGCGCCAGCAGCACAACGGTGGGGGCGAGTTCACCCCTCCACTTT
cdr3_aa: CASSTTVGASSPLHF

clone_size: NA
d_call: TRBD2
j_call: TRBJ2-2
v_call: TRBV9
cdr3_nt: TGTGCCAGCAGCCTAGCGGGAAGGGCCGGGGAGCTGTTTTTT
cdr3_aa: CASSLAGRAGELFF

clone_size: NA
d_call: TRBD1
j_call: TRBJ1-4
v_call: TRBV18
cdr3_nt: TGTGCCAGCTCCCCCGGGACAGGGACTAATGAAAAACTGTTTTTT
cdr3_aa: CASSPGTGTNEKLFF

clone_size: NA
d_call: NA
j_call: TRBJ2-5
v_call: TRBV6-1
cdr3_nt: TGTGCCAGCAGTGAAACAGGCTTCACCCAAGAGACCCAGTACTTC
cdr3_aa: CASSETGFTQETQYF